Listed below are T cell receptor beta chains from one sample, sequenced in a study of yellow fever vaccine responses in identical twins. One entry per CDR3 protein results from TCRdb running MiXCR on the RT-PCR reads. The data contain 1,500 to 2,000 distinct CDR3 sequences, approximately 82% of them singletons. Sequenced here: T cells from blood (PBMCs), unsorted or a sorted subset (not recorded which), sampled before or after yellow fever vaccination (not recorded which). The receptors here all came from a woman aged 18-29 years who received the yellow fever vaccine. Both conserved end residues are trimmed from each CDR3.

V,J,CDR3
TRBV12-3/TRBV12-4,TRBJ2-1,ASSLLAGTYNEQF
TRBV11-2,TRBJ2-2,ASSLKGSGELF
TRBV29-1,TRBJ2-1,SVDGDRGMNEQF
TRBV13,TRBJ1-2,ASRSSSGTGILGYT
TRBV5-5,TRBJ1-1,ASSLSRNTEAF
TRBV4-3,TRBJ2-3,ASSQDAGDTQY
TRBV18,TRBJ2-7,ASSPTGQGGYEQY
TRBV28,TRBJ2-1,ATLGKGNEQF
TRBV6-1,TRBJ1-2,ASSLGGQPSNYGYT
TRBV19,TRBJ2-7,ASSPLTGEPYEQY
TRBV15,TRBJ2-1,ATSRVSGGLL
TRBV7-6,TRBJ2-1,ASSLTAGVNEQF
TRBV20-1,TRBJ1-1,SADRTAGNTEAF
TRBV18,TRBJ2-3,ASSPGIADTQY
TRBV7-9,TRBJ1-3,ASSLRGVGNTIY
TRBV7-6,TRBJ2-1,ASSQTASSYNEQF
TRBV7-3,TRBJ1-1,ATSKGLGTEAF
TRBV12-3/TRBV12-4,TRBJ2-7,ASSFTYEQY
TRBV28,TRBJ2-5,ASSRGTGPETQY
TRBV15,TRBJ2-3,ATSREQGDGTDTQY
TRBV7-7,TRBJ2-7,ASSYRLAYEQY
TRBV11-3,TRBJ2-3,ASSPLRSTLKGDTQY
TRBV20-1,TRBJ2-1,SARDPAVNPYNEQF